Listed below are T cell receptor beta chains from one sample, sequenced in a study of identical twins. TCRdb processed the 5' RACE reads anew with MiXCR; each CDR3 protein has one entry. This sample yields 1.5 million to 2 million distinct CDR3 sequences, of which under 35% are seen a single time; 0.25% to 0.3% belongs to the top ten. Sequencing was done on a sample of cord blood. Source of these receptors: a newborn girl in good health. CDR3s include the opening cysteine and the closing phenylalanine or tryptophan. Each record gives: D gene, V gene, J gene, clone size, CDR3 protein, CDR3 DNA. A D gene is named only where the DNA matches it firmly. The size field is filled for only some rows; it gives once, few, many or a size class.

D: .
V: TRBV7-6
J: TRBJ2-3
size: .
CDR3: CASSPSRATDTQYF
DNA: TGTGCCAGCAGCCCTAGTAGGGCCACAGATACGCAGTATTTT

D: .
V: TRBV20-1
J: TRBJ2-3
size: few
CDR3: CSARADMVSDTQYF
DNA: TGCAGTGCTAGAGCCGACATGGTGTCAGATACGCAGTATTTT

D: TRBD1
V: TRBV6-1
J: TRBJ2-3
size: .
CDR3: CASSEAAETGGTDTQYF
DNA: TGTGCCAGCAGTGAAGCGGCAGAGACAGGGGGCACAGATACGCAGTATTTT

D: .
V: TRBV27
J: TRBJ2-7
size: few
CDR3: CASTLMRDYEQYF
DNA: TGTGCCAGCACCTTGATGAGGGACTACGAGCAGTACTTC

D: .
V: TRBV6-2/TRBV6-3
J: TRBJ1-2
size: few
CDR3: CASSYSNYRDVGGYTF
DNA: TGTGCCAGCAGTTACTCGAACTACAGGGATGTTGGGGGCTACACCTTC

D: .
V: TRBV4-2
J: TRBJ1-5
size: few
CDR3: CASSQDRGRYQPQHF
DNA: TGTGCCAGCAGCCAAGATCGGGGACGTTATCAGCCCCAGCATTTT

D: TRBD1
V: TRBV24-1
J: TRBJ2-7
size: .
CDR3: CATSDRDRGYEQYF
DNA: TGTGCCACCAGTGACCGGGACAGGGGCTACGAGCAGTACTTC

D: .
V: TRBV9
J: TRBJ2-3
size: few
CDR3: CASSVISGTDTQYF
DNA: TGTGCCAGCAGCGTCATTAGCGGAACAGATACGCAGTATTTT

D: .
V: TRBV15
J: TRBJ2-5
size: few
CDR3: CATSSGGRETQYF
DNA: TGTGCCACCAGCAGCGGGGGGCGGGAGACCCAGTACTTC

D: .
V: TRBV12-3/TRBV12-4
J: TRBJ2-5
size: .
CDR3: CASSFRRGYNEQYF
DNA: TGTGCCAGCAGTTTCAGGAGGGGGTACAATGAGCAGTACTTC

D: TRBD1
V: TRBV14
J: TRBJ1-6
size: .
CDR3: CASSQESGQGAWGNSPLHF
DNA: TGTGCCAGCAGCCAAGAGAGTGGACAGGGGGCTTGGGGTAATTCACCCCTCCACTTT

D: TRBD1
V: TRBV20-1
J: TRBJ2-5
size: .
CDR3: CSARDTGTADQETQYF
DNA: TGCAGTGCTAGAGATACGGGGACAGCTGACCAAGAGACCCAGTACTTC

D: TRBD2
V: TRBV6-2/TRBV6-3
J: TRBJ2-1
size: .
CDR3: CASSLAGARPNEQFF
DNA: TGTGCCAGCAGTCTAGCGGGGGCTCGGCCCAATGAGCAGTTCTTC

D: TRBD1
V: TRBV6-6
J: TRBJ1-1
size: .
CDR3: CASRGGWNTEAFF
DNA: TGTGCCAGCAGAGGGGGCTGGAACACTGAAGCTTTCTTT

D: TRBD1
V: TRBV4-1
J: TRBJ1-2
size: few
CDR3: CASSQVDRRHFWPNYGYTF
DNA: TGCGCCAGCAGCCAAGTGGACAGGCGTCATTTTTGGCCTAACTATGGCTACACCTTC

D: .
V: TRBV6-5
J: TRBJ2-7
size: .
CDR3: CAGSSLYEQYF
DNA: TGTGCCGGCAGTTCCTTATACGAGCAGTACTTC

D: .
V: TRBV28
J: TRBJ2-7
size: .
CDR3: CASSLLYTPPVGQYF
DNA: TGTGCCAGCAGCTTATTATATACCCCACCGGTTGGGCAGTACTTC

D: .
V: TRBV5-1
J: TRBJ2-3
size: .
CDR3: CASSLEGMGLTSTDTQYF
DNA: TGCGCCAGCAGCTTGGAGGGAATGGGACTCACGAGCACAGATACGCAGTATTTT

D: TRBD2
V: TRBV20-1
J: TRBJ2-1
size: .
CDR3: CSGGLAGAKGYNEQFF
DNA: TGCAGTGGTGGGCTAGCGGGAGCGAAGGGGTACAATGAGCAGTTCTTC

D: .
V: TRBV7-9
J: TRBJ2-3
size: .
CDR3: CASSPGHLNTDTQYF
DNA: TGTGCCAGCAGCCCGGGACACCTAAACACAGATACGCAGTATTTT

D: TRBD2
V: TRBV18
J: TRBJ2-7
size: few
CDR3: CASSPPTSGNYEQYF
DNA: TGTGCCAGCTCACCGCCGACTAGCGGGAACTACGAGCAGTACTTC

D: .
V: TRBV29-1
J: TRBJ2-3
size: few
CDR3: CSVGRGDTQYF
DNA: TGCAGCGTTGGGAGGGGCGATACGCAGTATTTT

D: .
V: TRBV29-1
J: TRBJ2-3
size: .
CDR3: CSASWSRDSTDTQYF
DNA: TGCAGCGCTTCCTGGTCCCGGGACAGCACAGATACGCAGTATTTT

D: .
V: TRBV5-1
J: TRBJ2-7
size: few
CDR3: CASSFTGDAYEQYF
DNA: TGCGCCAGCAGCTTCACCGGGGACGCCTACGAGCAGTACTTC

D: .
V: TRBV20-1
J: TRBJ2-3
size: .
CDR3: CSASFPRDRPTLSTDTQYF
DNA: TGCAGTGCTAGTTTTCCCCGGGACCGGCCTACTCTTAGCACAGATACGCAGTATTTT

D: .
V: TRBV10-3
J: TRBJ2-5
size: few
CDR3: CAISESKGPPRHGKETQYF
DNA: TGTGCCATCAGTGAGTCGAAAGGCCCCCCAAGGCATGGCAAAGAGACCCAGTACTTC

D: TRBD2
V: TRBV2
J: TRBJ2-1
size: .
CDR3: CASSGTGGNYNEQFF
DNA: TGTGCCAGCAGTGGGACGGGAGGGAATTACAATGAGCAGTTCTTC

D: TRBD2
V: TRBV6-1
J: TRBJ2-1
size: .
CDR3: CASSEGGLAGNEQFF
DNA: TGTGCCAGCAGTGAAGGGGGACTAGCTGGCAATGAGCAGTTCTTC

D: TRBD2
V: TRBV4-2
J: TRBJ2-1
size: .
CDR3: CASSLGLAGGQVDNEQFF
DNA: TGTGCCAGCAGCCTCGGACTAGCGGGGGGGCAAGTCGACAATGAGCAGTTCTTC

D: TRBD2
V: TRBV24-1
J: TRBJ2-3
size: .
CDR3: CATSDPGLTSGTDTQYF
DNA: TGTGCCACCAGTGACCCGGGCCTGACTAGCGGGACAGATACGCAGTATTTT

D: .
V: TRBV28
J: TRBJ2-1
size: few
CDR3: CASTILGSEQFF
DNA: TGTGCCAGCACCATTCTTGGGAGTGAGCAGTTCTTC

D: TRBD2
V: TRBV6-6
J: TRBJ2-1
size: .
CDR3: CASKSGSVPSYNEQFF
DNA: TGTGCCAGCAAGAGCGGGAGCGTCCCCTCCTACAATGAGCAGTTCTTC

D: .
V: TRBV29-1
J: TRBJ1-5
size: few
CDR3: CSVDGGEGNQPQHF
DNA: TGCAGCGTTGATGGGGGCGAGGGCAATCAGCCCCAGCATTTT

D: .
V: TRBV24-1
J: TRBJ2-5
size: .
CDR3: CATSDWGLGKETQYF
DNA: TGTGCCACCAGTGATTGGGGGTTAGGGAAAGAGACCCAGTACTTC

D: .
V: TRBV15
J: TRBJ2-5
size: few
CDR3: CATSRGKGSFQETQYF
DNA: TGTGCCACCAGCAGAGGGAAAGGATCGTTCCAAGAGACCCAGTACTTC

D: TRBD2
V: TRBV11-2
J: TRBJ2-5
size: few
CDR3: CASSLGRTSQETQYF
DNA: TGTGCCAGCAGCTTAGGTCGGACTAGCCAAGAGACCCAGTACTTC

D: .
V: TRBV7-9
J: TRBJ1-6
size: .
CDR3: CASSLYKDSPLHF
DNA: TGTGCCAGCAGCTTATATAAGGATTCACCCCTCCACTTT

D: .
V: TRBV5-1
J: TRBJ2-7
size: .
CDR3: CASSGTGYNEQYF
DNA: TGCGCCAGCAGCGGGACGGGGTACAATGAGCAGTACTTC

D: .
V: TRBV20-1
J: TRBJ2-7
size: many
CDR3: CSARPGAYEQYF
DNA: TGCAGTGCTCGGCCGGGGGCGTACGAGCAGTACTTC

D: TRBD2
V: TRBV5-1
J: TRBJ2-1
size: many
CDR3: CASSLGLASNEQFF
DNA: TGCGCCAGCAGCCTGGGACTAGCCTCCAATGAGCAGTTCTTC

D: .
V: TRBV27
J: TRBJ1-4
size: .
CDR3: CASRSGALNEKLFF
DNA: TGTGCCAGCAGGTCAGGGGCCCTAAATGAAAAACTGTTTTTT

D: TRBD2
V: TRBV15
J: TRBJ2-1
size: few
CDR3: CATSRPGLSSGRANEQFF
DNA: TGTGCCACCAGCAGACCTGGTTTGTCTAGCGGGAGGGCCAATGAGCAGTTCTTC

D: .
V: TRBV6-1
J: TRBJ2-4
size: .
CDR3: CASSKSFYGTLAKNIQYF
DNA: TGTGCCAGCAGTAAATCGTTTTACGGTACCTTAGCCAAAAACATTCAGTACTTC

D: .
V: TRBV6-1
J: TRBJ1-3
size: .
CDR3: CASLSAQHASGNTIYF
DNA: TGTGCCAGCCTCTCAGCGCAGCATGCCTCTGGAAACACCATATATTTT

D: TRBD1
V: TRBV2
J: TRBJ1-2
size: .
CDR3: CASSESLLRTGSSYGYTF
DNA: TGTGCCAGCAGTGAGAGTCTACTAAGGACAGGTTCATCCTATGGCTACACCTTC

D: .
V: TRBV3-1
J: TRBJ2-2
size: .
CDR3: CASSQFLGTPTGELFF
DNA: TGTGCCAGCAGCCAATTCCTAGGGACACCCACCGGGGAGCTGTTTTTT

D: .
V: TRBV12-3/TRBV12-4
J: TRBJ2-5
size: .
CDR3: CASTEWGPVQETQYF
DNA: TGTGCCAGCACCGAGTGGGGACCGGTACAAGAGACCCAGTACTTC

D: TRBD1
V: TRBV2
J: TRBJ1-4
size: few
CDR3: CASSEGGQGRGNEKLFF
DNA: TGTGCCAGCAGTGAAGGAGGACAGGGGCGAGGCAATGAAAAACTGTTTTTT